These 20 T cell receptor beta chains were sequenced from one sample in a study of blood T cell repertoires in COVID-19. Profiling relied on immunoSEQ multiplex PCR, and the TCRdb table lists in-frame clones only, not all of them. The repertoire holds 250,000 or so clones, with approximately 86% as singletons. The sample was peripheral blood. The receptor set was obtained from a woman between 65 and 79 years old with active or convalescent COVID-19.

V gene TRBV4-1 combines with J gene TRBJ2-7; D unclear. The germline V and J ends were trimmed by 1 base and 3 bases, with 10 bases remaining between them. Germline loops: CDR1 MGHRA, CDR2 YSYEKL. The CDR3 is 14 residues long. CDR3 protein: CASSQVLLSYEQYF. The DNA of the CDR3 is TGCGCCAGCAGCCAAGTTCTCCTTAGCTACGAGCAGTACTTC.

V is TRBV7-2 and J is TRBJ1-1; 7 bases are shared with TRBD1. Germline loops: CDR1 SGHTA, CDR2 FQGNSA. Trimming cost V 5 bases and J 4 bases; bases outside gene matches: 10. The CDR3 has 15 amino acids. CDR3 residues: CASSPSTGRPTEAFF. The CDR3 bases are TGTGCCAGCAGCCCCTCGACAGGGAGGCCCACTGAAGCTTTCTTT.

The chain is built from TRBV7-8 and TRBJ1-2; D possibly corresponds to TRBD1 (5 bases). Trimming stripped 2 bases from V and 4 bases from J, with 14 bases between. Germline V gene data show CDR1 as SGHVS and CDR2 as FQNEAQ. The CDR3 has 15 residues. CDR3 loop: CASSLNTGPSYGYTF. As DNA, the CDR3 is TGTGCCAGCAGCTTAAATACAGGCCCATCCTATGGCTACACCTTC.

This clone was picked up one time. J is TRBJ1-2 and V is TRBV20-1, with D tentatively TRBD1 (6 bases). The CDR3 spans 11 residues. Germline-derived CDR1 and CDR2 are DFQATT and SNEGSKA (reference sequence). The V end lost 6 bases, the J end lost 8 bases, and 13 bases lay between the germline ends. Here the CDR3 reads CSASGEFGYTF. CDR3 bases: TGCAGTGCCTCAGGGGAGTTCGGCTACACCTTC.

This clone has only a few counts. This rearrangement joins TRBV7-8 to TRBJ1-2; the D is unclear. Germline CDR1 is SGHVS and CDR2 is FQNEAQ. Trimming took off 5 bases at V and 1 base at J, with 14 bases between the two ends. This CDR3 region has 15 residues. The CDR3 loop is CASSPGRVLNYGYTF. The CDR3 nucleotides read TGTGCCAGCAGCCCTGGGCGAGTCCTTAACTATGGCTACACCTTC.

The chain uses TRBV18 and TRBJ2-7; 9 nucleotides match TRBD1. The V gene's germline CDR1 is KGHSH and CDR2 LQKENI. With 1 base clipped from V and 2 bases from J, the junction kept 3 bases outside the gene matches. This CDR3 is built from 15 residues. CDR3 sequence reads: CASSPLWDRAYEQYF. CDR3 DNA: TGTGCCAGCTCACCACTATGGGACAGGGCCTACGAGCAGTACTTC.

The V call is TRBV11-3, the J call TRBJ2-5, with 7 bases aligning to TRBD1. Germline assignment: CDR1 SGHNT and CDR2 YENEEA. This CDR3 comprises 14 residues. With V trimmed by 3 bases and J by 2 bases, 3 bases remained unmatched. CDR3 loop: CASSLGQSQETQYF. Here the CDR3 DNA reads TGTGCCAGCAGCTTGGGACAGTCTCAAGAGACCCAGTACTTC. Using reference TRBV11-3 and TRBJ2-5 for the parts outside the CDR3, the full variable domain is EAGVVQSPRYKIIEKKQPVAFWCNPISGHNTLYWYLQNLGQGPELLIRYENEEAVDDSQLPKDRFSAERLKGVDSTLKIQPAELGDSAVYLCASSLGQSQETQYFGPGTRLLVL.

CDR3 coding DNA: TGCGCCAGCAGTGAGTCCCGGGGTTGGGACAGTGCCTCCGGGGAGCTGTTTTTT. Its translation is CASSESRGWDSASGELFF. The V gene is TRBV10-2, the J gene TRBJ2-2, with 7 nucleotides matching TRBD1. Trimming at V came to 0 bases and at J to 6 bases, leaving 13 bases not matched to a gene. The CDR3 loop spans 18 amino acids. The germline gives CDR1 WSHSY, CDR2 SAAADI.

This sequence joins TRBV28 and TRBJ2-3; the D gene is possibly TRBD1 (6 bases). CDR1 and CDR2 (germline): MDHEN, SYDVKM. The V gene lost 8 bases and the J gene lost 2 bases, with 11 bases spanning the gap. CDR3 size: 13 residues. CDR3 sequence (DNA): TGTGCCAGCCAACGACAGGACACAGATACGCAGTATTTT. It yields the protein CASQRQDTDTQYF.

V and J are TRBV19 and TRBJ1-2; D ambiguous. The germline V gene has CDR1 LNHDA and CDR2 SQIVND (reference sequence). This CDR3 comprises 14 residues. V was pared by 7 bases and J by 4 bases, with 16 bases between. The CDR3 region has the DNA TGTGCCAGTATGCCACACCAACGAAGCTATGGCTACACCTTC. This codes for CASMPHQRSYGYTF.

This chain joins TRBV15 and TRBJ2-6, with D unclear. Looked up from germline, CDR1 is LNHNV and CDR2 is YYDKDF (reference sequence). V lost 1 base and J lost 0, with 4 bases in between. The CDR3 has 15 amino acids. CDR3 nucleotide sequence: TGTGCCACCAGCAGAGTCGGCTCTGGGGCCAACGTCCTGACTTTC. Its translation is CATSRVGSGANVLTF. The full variable domain, its missing parts supplied by reference TRBV15 and TRBJ2-6, is DAMVIQNPRYQVTQFGKPVTLSCSQTLNHNVMYWYQQKSSQAPKLLFHYYDKDFNNEADTPDNFQSRRPNTSFCFLDIRSPGLGDTAMYLCATSRVGSGANVLTFGAGSRLTVL.

The chain links TRBV19 to TRBJ1-1, with a tentative D call TRBD1 (6 bases). The CDR3 runs to 12 residues. Per the germline V gene, CDR1 is LNHDA and CDR2 is SQIVND (reference sequence). Deletions cut 3 bases from V and 8 bases from J, with 10 bases between. CDR3: CASSMDRLEAFF. DNA of the CDR3: TGTGCCAGTAGTATGGACAGATTAGAAGCTTTCTTT.

DNA for the CDR3: TGTGCCAGCAGCTTAGTTAACAGACCCAAGGACGAGCAGTACTTC. Translating gives CASSLVNRPKDEQYF. The chain carries TRBV7-9 and TRBJ2-7; D ambiguous. Trimming removed 1 base from V and 5 bases from J, with 15 bases in between. The CDR3 spans 15 residues. The germline V gene encodes CDR1 SEHNR and CDR2 FQNEAQ (reference sequence).

The chain uses TRBV3-1 (or the pseudogene TRBV3-2) and TRBJ1-1; D ambiguous. Trimming pared 2 bases from V and 2 bases from J, leaving 9 bases between. There are 14 residues in the CDR3. Germline CDR1 is LGHDT and CDR2 is YNNKEL (reference sequence). CDR3 DNA: TGTGCCAGCAGCCAACTGGGGAGCAACACTGAAGCTTTCTTT. It specifies CASSQLGSNTEAFF.

The chain uses TRBV29-1 and TRBJ1-2, with TRBD1 matching over 7 bases. Germline CDR1 SQVTM, CDR2 ANQGSEA. The V and J ends lost 5 bases and 5 bases, in that order; junction bases with no gene match: 5. There are 12 residues in the CDR3. The CDR3 coding sequence is TGCAGCGTTACAGGGGCCACTTATGGCTACACCTTC. Protein product: CSVTGATYGYTF.

On this clone itself: Its ends do not fully match the called genes, so a read error is possible. The chain recombines TRBV19 with TRBJ2-3; possible D gene TRBD2, 6 bases. Looked up from germline, CDR1 is LNHDA and CDR2 is SQIVND (reference sequence). The CDR3 extends over 13 amino acids. For the CDR3, the DNA is TGTGCGAGTAATTTGCTGGGGGGAGATACGCAGTATTTT. Protein: CASNLLGGDTQYF.

The chain carries TRBV5-4 and TRBJ2-7; D is undetermined. V lost 3 bases, J lost 1 base, and 8 bases lay in between. CDR3 length: 13 amino acids. Germline assignment: CDR1 SGHNT and CDR2 YYREEE (reference sequence). The CDR3 nucleotides read TGTGCCAGCAGCTCCGACATATCCTACGAGCAGTACTTC. This sequence encodes CASSSDISYEQYF.

The J gene is TRBJ2-3, the V gene TRBV7-2, with D unresolved. This CDR3 is built from 16 residues. V was shortened by 2 bases and J by 1 base, with 13 bases between the two germline ends. Per germline, CDR1 SGHTA and CDR2 FQGNSA. The chain's CDR3 is CASSLPYSYGTDTQYF. CDR3 sequence (DNA): TGTGCCAGCAGCTTACCTTACAGCTACGGCACAGATACGCAGTATTTT.

The genes are TRBV7-2 and TRBJ1-2, with unresolved D. CDR3 size: 13 residues. V was shortened by 2 bases and J by 4 bases, with 8 bases between the two germline ends. In germline, CDR1 is SGHTA, CDR2 FQGNSA. CDR3 sequence: CASSLRSFYGYTF. CDR3 DNA sequence: TGTGCCAGCAGCTTAAGAAGCTTCTATGGCTACACCTTC.

The chain joins TRBV7-8 to TRBJ2-7, with TRBD1 as a possible D gene (6 bases). This CDR3 comprises 13 residues. Germline V gene sequence: CDR1 SGHVS, CDR2 FQNEAQ. Trimming cost V 4 bases and J 1 base, with 8 bases left between them. CDR3 sequence reads: CASSSDRSYEQYF. CDR3 bases: TGTGCCAGCAGCTCCGACAGGTCCTACGAGCAGTACTTC.